Below, 9 T cell receptor beta chains from the same sample are listed, as sequenced in a study of blood T cell repertoires in COVID-19. Produced via immunoSEQ multiplex PCR; TCRdb's table is partial and in-frame only. Of about 220,000 clones in the sample, about nine tenths are singletons; the top ten hold 2.5% to 3%. The source material was PBMCs or T cells enriched from blood (not recorded which). These TCRs come from a woman aged 25 to 45 who had recovered from COVID-19.

The chain links TRBV4-2 to TRBJ1-5; 8 positions match TRBD1. The CDR3 extends over 16 amino acids. Trimming at V came to 1 base and at J to 5 bases, leaving 7 bases not matched to a gene. Germline lookup yields CDR1 LGHNA and CDR2 YNFKEQ. The CDR3 sequence: CASSQGSTGVDQPQHF. The CDR3 nucleotides read TGTGCCAGCAGCCAAGGTTCGACAGGGGTCGATCAGCCCCAGCATTTT.

The CDR3 nucleotides are TGTGCCAGCTCACCACTGCGGACAGGAGGGATGCCCCAGCATTTT. Translated, it gives CASSPLRTGGMPQHF. The chain recombines TRBV18 with TRBJ1-5; 7 nucleotides line up with TRBD1. Germline V lookup: CDR1 KGHSH, CDR2 LQKENI. The CDR3 runs to 15 residues. V was clipped by 1 base and J by 9 bases; unmatched bases: 9. The whole variable domain, remainder taken from reference TRBV18 and TRBJ1-5, is NAGVMQNPRHLVRRRGQEARLRCSPMKGHSHVYWYRQLPEEGLKFMVYLQKENIIDESGMPKERFSAEFPKEGPSILRIQQVVRGDSAAYFCASSPLRTGGMPQHFGDGTRLSIL.

This clone was seen a single time. The chain is built from TRBV29-1 and TRBJ1-1; TRBD1 matches 11 bases. After removal of 5 bases from V and 7 bases from J, the junction contained 9 bases not matched to a gene. Per germline, CDR1 SQVTM and CDR2 ANQGSEA. The CDR3 totals 14 residues. CDR3 nucleotides: TGCAGCGTTTATTATGGGACAGGGGGAAATGAAGCTTTCTTT. It encodes CSVYYGTGGNEAFF.

This sequence joins TRBV6-2 or TRBV6-3 and TRBJ1-4; the D gene is possibly TRBD1 (6 bases). Germline V lookup: CDR1 MNHEY, CDR2 SVGEGT. The CDR3 length is 15 residues. Trimming pared 2 bases from V and 6 bases from J, leaving 13 bases between. The CDR3 DNA reads TGTGCCAGCAGTTACGGGGCAGGGGTACATGAAAAACTGTTTTTT. This encodes CASSYGAGVHEKLFF.

This clone was counted only a few times. The chain is built from TRBV18 and TRBJ1-5, with D perhaps matching TRBD1 (6 bases). From germline, CDR1 is KGHSH and CDR2 LQKENI. CDR3 length equals 15 residues. Trimming stripped 3 bases from V and 6 bases from J, with 15 bases between. The CDR3 spells CASSPLEQGSQPQHF. The CDR3 DNA sequence: TGTGCCAGCTCACCTTTAGAACAGGGTTCTCAGCCCCAGCATTTT.

The V and J genes are TRBV7-6 and TRBJ1-1; tentative D call: TRBD1 (6 bases). This CDR3 has 13 amino acids. V was cut by 4 bases and J by 5 bases, with 11 bases left in between. The germline V gene encodes CDR1 SGHVS and CDR2 FNYEAQ. The CDR3 reads CASSYLQGTEAFF. In nucleotides, the CDR3 is TGTGCCAGCAGCTACCTACAGGGAACTGAAGCTTTCTTT.

J is TRBJ2-1 and V is TRBV11-3; tentatively, D is TRBD2 (5 bases). Trimming shortened V by 1 base and J by 6 bases, and 13 bases separated the two germline ends. CDR3 length: 15 amino acids. Germline V gene sequence: CDR1 SGHNT, CDR2 YENEEA. CDR3 in DNA: TGTGCCAGCAGCTTAGGGTTCGTAGCGTCCAATGAGCAGTTCTTC. Its protein is CASSLGFVASNEQFF.

The chain recombines TRBV5-1 with TRBJ2-7; no definite D call. Trimming shortened V by 6 bases and J by 2 bases, and 15 bases separated the two germline ends. The CDR3 is made up of 14 amino acids. Looked up from germline, CDR1 is SGHRS and CDR2 is YFSETQ. The DNA of the CDR3 is TGCGCCAGCAAAAACGGTCATTCCCCCTACGAGCAGTACTTC. Protein sequence: CASKNGHSPYEQYF.

This clone appeared a single time. This chain links TRBV5-5 with TRBJ2-1; D is uncertain. The germline CDR1 and CDR2 sequences are SGHKS and YYEKEE (reference sequence). The V end was cut by 0 bases, the J end by 12 bases, with 19 bases between. The CDR3 totals 15 residues. CDR3 in DNA: TGTGCCAGCAGCTTGGCCCGGGTTACGTCTTCCGGGCAGTTCTTC. Translation: CASSLARVTSSGQFF.